These 24 T cell receptor beta chains share one sample of origin, sequenced in a study of blood T cell repertoires in COVID-19 (dated by TCRdb to about 2020). Library preparation used the immunoSEQ multiplex PCR assay. What TCRdb holds here is the immuneACCESS table cut down to in-frame rearrangements. Part of the clones is not present; checked against another copy, under half of the missing clones reflect an unresolved V gene, and the others are unexplained. The sample records 45,000 to 65,000 clones, around nine tenths of which are singletons. Together, the top ten hold 3.5% of the sample. Sequences were obtained from peripheral blood. The receptors here all came from a human donor in a cohort sampled during active COVID-19.

V is TRBV4-2 and J is TRBJ2-1; 9 positions match TRBD2. V shed 4 bases and J 1 base; nucleotides not matched to a gene: 11. CDR1 is LGHNA and CDR2 is YNFKEQ in the germline V gene. The length of the CDR3 is 18 residues. For the CDR3, the DNA is TGTGCCAGCAGCCCGCGACTAGCGGTTAGGATATCCTACAATGAGCAGTTCTTC. It encodes CASSPRLAVRISYNEQFF.

This clone was seen once. The chain combines TRBV7-3 with TRBJ2-3; D remains ambiguous. The CDR3 is 13 amino acids. Per germline, CDR1 SGHTA and CDR2 FQGTGA. The V gene lost 1 base and the J gene lost 4 bases, with 6 bases spanning the gap. The chain's CDR3 is CASSLISADTQYF. DNA of the CDR3: TGTGCCAGCAGCTTAATCTCGGCAGATACGCAGTATTTT.

V gene TRBV5-1 combines with J gene TRBJ2-5, with D maybe TRBD1 (6 bases). The CDR3 has 13 amino acids. V lost 2 bases and J lost 4, with 9 bases in between. Germline CDR1 reads SGHRS; CDR2 reads YFSETQ. The CDR3: CASSLPRGETQYF. The CDR3 DNA follows: TGCGCCAGCAGCTTACCCAGGGGAGAGACCCAGTACTTC. The entire variable domain, with the rest obtained from reference TRBV5-1 and TRBJ2-5, is as follows: KAGVTQTPRYLIKTRGQQVTLSCSPISGHRSVSWYQQTPGQGLQFLFEYFSETQRNKGNFPGRFSGRQFSNSRSEMNVSTLELGDSALYLCASSLPRGETQYFGPGTRLLVL.

V and J are TRBV6-6 and TRBJ2-3; TRBD1 agrees at 8 bases. The germline V gene encodes CDR1 MNHNY and CDR2 SVGAGI (reference sequence). The CDR3 spans 15 residues. After removal of 2 bases from V and 0 bases from J, the junction contained 1 base not matched to a gene. Here the CDR3 reads CASSYRQGSTDTQYF. The CDR3 DNA sequence: TGTGCCAGCAGTTACCGACAGGGGAGCACAGATACGCAGTATTTT.

This chain uses TRBV5-1 with TRBJ2-2; 11 bases line up with TRBD2. This CDR3 comprises 16 residues. Germline-derived CDR1 and CDR2 are SGHRS and YFSETQ. With V trimmed by 4 bases and J by 4 bases, 6 bases remained unmatched. Here the CDR3 reads CASSPVAGGSTGELFF. CDR3 nucleotides: TGCGCCAGCAGCCCCGTAGCGGGAGGGTCCACCGGGGAGCTGTTTTTT. The entire variable domain, with the rest obtained from reference TRBV5-1 and TRBJ2-2, is as follows: KAGVTQTPRYLIKTRGQQVTLSCSPISGHRSVSWYQQTPGQGLQFLFEYFSETQRNKGNFPGRFSGRQFSNSRSEMNVSTLELGDSALYLCASSPVAGGSTGELFFGEGSRLTVL.

The rearrangement joins TRBV11-2 to TRBJ2-3; the match to TRBD2 covers 7 bases. This CDR3 region has 14 residues. The ends lost 5 bases at V and 4 bases at J; junction bases unmatched: 6. The V gene's germline CDR1 is SGHAT and CDR2 FQNNGV. The CDR3 here is CASSPSGNADTQYF. CDR3 in DNA: TGTGCCAGCAGCCCGAGCGGGAACGCAGATACGCAGTATTTT.

The J gene is TRBJ1-6, the V gene TRBV6-6, with 11 bases lining up with TRBD1. Germline trimming cut 6 bases from V and 10 bases from J; bases unmatched to any gene: 8. CDR1 and CDR2 from the germline V gene are MNHNY and SVGAGI (reference sequence). The CDR3 is made up of 15 amino acids. CDR3 nucleotide sequence: TGTGCCAGCAGCCCCGGACAGGGGGCAGGGTCACCCCTCCACTTT. Protein: CASSPGQGAGSPLHF.

This clone was observed a few times. The chain uses TRBV18 and TRBJ1-3, with 8 bases lining up with TRBD1. CDR3 size: 16 residues. Looked up from germline, CDR1 is KGHSH and CDR2 is LQKENI. Losses at the gene ends were 4 bases for V and 2 bases for J; bases not matched to a gene: 7. CDR3 in amino acids: CASSRSEQGAGNTIYF. In nucleotides, the CDR3 is TGTGCCAGCTCACGGTCAGAACAGGGGGCTGGAAACACCATATATTTT. The whole variable domain, filled in from reference TRBV18 and TRBJ1-3, reads NAGVMQNPRHLVRRRGQEARLRCSPMKGHSHVYWYRQLPEEGLKFMVYLQKENIIDESGMPKERFSAEFPKEGPSILRIQQVVRGDSAAYFCASSRSEQGAGNTIYFGEGSWLTVV.

The chain employs TRBV19 and TRBJ2-7; 9 bases are shared with TRBD1. Germline assignment: CDR1 LNHDA and CDR2 SQIVND (reference sequence). The trim removed 5 bases at V and 7 bases at J, leaving 9 bases unmatched. This CDR3 region has 14 residues. The DNA of the CDR3 is TGTGCCAGTAGTGGCCGGGACAGGGTTAGGGAGCAGTACTTC. Translation: CASSGRDRVREQYF.

V usage is TRBV7-2 and J usage is TRBJ2-1; TRBD2 agrees at 7 bases. Germline V gives CDR1 SGHTA, CDR2 FQGNSA. V gave up 1 base and J gave up 0 bases; unmatched junction bases: 3. This CDR3 has 16 residues. The CDR3 region has the DNA TGTGCCAGCAGCTTAGGGGGGGGGACCTCCTACAATGAGCAGTTCTTC. Translation: CASSLGGGTSYNEQFF.

The chain has TRBV7-6 and TRBJ1-2; 9 bases align to TRBD1. The CDR3 spans 14 residues. Germline V gene sequence: CDR1 SGHVS, CDR2 FNYEAQ. V was clipped by 5 bases and J by 10 bases; unmatched bases: 11. CDR3 loop: CASSQRGTGSIYTF. In DNA, the CDR3 is TGTGCCAGCAGCCAGAGGGGGACAGGGAGTATCTACACCTTC.

CDR3 amino acids: CASSADRDSEAFF. The CDR3 DNA is TGTGCCAGCAGCGCAGACAGGGACTCTGAAGCTTTCTTT. The rearrangement links TRBV6-4 to TRBJ1-1; 7 bases match TRBD1. In germline, CDR1 is MRHNA, CDR2 SNTAGT. This CDR3 contains 13 residues. V was pared by 6 bases and J by 6 bases, with 7 bases of the junction left unmatched.

The rearrangement links TRBV12-5 to TRBJ1-1; possibly TRBD1 for D (6 bases). Germline V gene sequence: CDR1 LGHNT, CDR2 FRNRAP. V shed 1 base and J shed 10 bases, with 28 bases lying between them. This CDR3 comprises 18 residues. For the CDR3, the DNA is TGTGCTAGTGGTTTGGCCGGCTCGAACAGGGAAAGTATTAAGGGAGCTTTCTTT. It is translated as CASGLAGSNRESIKGAFF.

CDR3 residues: CASSSRWGATNEKLFF. CDR3 nucleotides: TGTGCCAGCAGCTCCCGCTGGGGAGCAACTAATGAAAAACTGTTTTTT. The chain carries TRBV7-9 and TRBJ1-4; no definite D call. CDR1 SEHNR and CDR2 FQNEAQ come from the germline V gene (reference sequence). Trimming left V 4 bases short and J 0 bases short, with 12 bases between. The CDR3 totals 16 residues.

This clone was detected once. The rearrangement joins TRBV11-1 to TRBJ1-5, with 7 bases fitting TRBD1. CDR1 and CDR2 from the germline V gene are SGHAT and FQDESV (reference sequence). The length of the CDR3 is 15 residues. The ends lost 5 bases at V and 4 bases at J; junction bases unmatched: 8. The CDR3 region has the DNA TGTGCCAGCAGCGCGGGGACAGAACCTAATCAGCCCCAGCATTTT. Translated, it gives CASSAGTEPNQPQHF.

This chain connects TRBV27 to TRBJ2-7, with TRBD1 identical over 10 bases. J gave up 3 bases and V 4 bases, and 0 bases lay outside the gene matches. The CDR3 contains 13 residues. The germline V gene has CDR1 MNHEY and CDR2 SMNVEV (reference sequence). CDR3 protein: CASSWDRGYEQYF. CDR3 DNA: TGTGCCAGCAGTTGGGACAGGGGCTACGAGCAGTACTTC.

This sequence joins TRBV9 and TRBJ2-2, with TRBD1 matching over 11 bases. Germline trimming cut 4 bases from V and 6 bases from J; bases unmatched to any gene: 14. CDR3 length: 18 residues. Germline V gene data show CDR1 as SGDLS and CDR2 as YYNGEE. In nucleotides, the CDR3 is TGTGCCAGCAGCTCTCGGACAGGGGGCATGGGTATGTCCGGGGAGCTGTTTTTT. Translating gives CASSSRTGGMGMSGELFF.

The CDR3 sequence: CASSGQRDEQFF. The CDR3 DNA is TGTGCCAGCTCAGGACAGCGCGATGAGCAGTTCTTC. V is TRBV18 and J is TRBJ2-1; maybe TRBD1 (6 bases). The CDR3 length is 12 residues. V was pared by 5 bases and J by 8 bases, with 10 bases between. Germline lookup yields CDR1 KGHSH and CDR2 LQKENI.

The chain joins TRBV11-3 to TRBJ2-2; the D is unclear. Trimming took 0 bases from V and 2 from J, leaving 7 bases between them. Germline V CDR1 and CDR2: SGHNT, YENEEA. The CDR3 has 15 residues. CDR3 nucleotide sequence: TGTGCCAGCAGCTTAGACTCCCTTAACACCGGGGAGCTGTTTTTT. It yields the protein CASSLDSLNTGELFF.

The V call is TRBV5-1, the J call TRBJ1-2, with TRBD1 identical over 7 bases. Losses at the gene ends were 3 bases for V and 0 bases for J; bases not matched to a gene: 2. The CDR3 covers 14 residues. The V gene's germline CDR1 is SGHRS and CDR2 YFSETQ. CDR3 DNA sequence: TGCGCCAGCAGCTCGGGACAGCCTAACTATGGCTACACCTTC. Its protein product is CASSSGQPNYGYTF.

This clone was found once. This chain connects TRBV2 to TRBJ2-1; a possible D gene is TRBD2 (6 bases). V shed 0 bases and J shed 3 bases, with 15 bases lying between them. The CDR3 extends over 17 amino acids. CDR1 is SNHLY and CDR2 is FYNNEI in the germline V gene. Here the CDR3 reads CASSEARGGVRYNEQFF. The CDR3 coding sequence is TGTGCCAGCAGTGAAGCGAGGGGAGGCGTTCGCTACAATGAGCAGTTCTTC. Using reference TRBV2 and TRBJ2-1 for the parts outside the CDR3, the full variable domain is EPEVTQTPSHQVTQMGQEVILRCVPISNHLYFYWYRQILGQKVEFLVSFYNNEISEKSEIFDDQFSVERPDGSNFTLKIRSTKLEDSAMYFCASSEARGGVRYNEQFFGPGTRLTVL.

This chain connects TRBV19 to TRBJ2-6; 8 bases are a match to TRBD2. CDR1 is LNHDA, CDR2 SQIVND, per germline (reference sequence). Losses at the gene ends were 8 bases for V and 1 base for J; bases not matched to a gene: 4. This CDR3 is built from 15 residues. The CDR3 DNA follows: TGTGCCAGTGTCCGCGGGGGGTCTGGGGCCAACGTCCTGACTTTC. It translates to CASVRGGSGANVLTF. Full variable domain (remainder filled in from reference TRBV19 and TRBJ2-6): DGGITQSPKYLFRKEGQNVTLSCEQNLNHDAMYWYRQDPGQGLRLIYYSQIVNDFQKGDIAEGYSVSREKKESFPLTVTSAQKNPTAFYLCASVRGGSGANVLTFGAGSRLTVL.

This chain joins TRBV7-8 and TRBJ1-2; D is uncertain. The CDR3 has 16 amino acids. Germline values: CDR1 SGHVS, CDR2 FQNEAQ. V lost 0 bases and J 4 bases, leaving 15 bases between the germline ends. CDR3 residues: CASSLAGGGMSYGYTF. As DNA, the CDR3 is TGTGCCAGCAGCTTAGCGGGTGGAGGGATGAGCTATGGCTACACCTTC.

The chain employs TRBV5-1 and TRBJ2-1; D is possibly TRBD1 (5 bases). Germline lookup yields CDR1 SGHRS and CDR2 YFSETQ. The V end was cut by 4 bases, the J end by 4 bases, with 18 bases between. This CDR3 has 16 residues. The CDR3 bases are TGCGCCAGCAGCCCTGATGCAGGGATGCGGTACAATGAGCAGTTCTTC. Translating gives CASSPDAGMRYNEQFF.